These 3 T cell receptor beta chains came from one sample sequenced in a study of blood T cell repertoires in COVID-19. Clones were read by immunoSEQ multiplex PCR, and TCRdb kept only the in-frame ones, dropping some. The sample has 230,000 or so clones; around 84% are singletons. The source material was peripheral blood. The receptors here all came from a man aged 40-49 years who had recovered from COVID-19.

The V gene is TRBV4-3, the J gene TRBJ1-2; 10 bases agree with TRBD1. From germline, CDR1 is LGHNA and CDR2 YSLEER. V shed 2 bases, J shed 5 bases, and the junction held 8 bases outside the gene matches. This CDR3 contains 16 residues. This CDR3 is CASSQLGQGRLYGYTF. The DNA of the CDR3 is TGCGCCAGCAGCCAATTGGGACAGGGGAGACTGTATGGCTACACCTTC.

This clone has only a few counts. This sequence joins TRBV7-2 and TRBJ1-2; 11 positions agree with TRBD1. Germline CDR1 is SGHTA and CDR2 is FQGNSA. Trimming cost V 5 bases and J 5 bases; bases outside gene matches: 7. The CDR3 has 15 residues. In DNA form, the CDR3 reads TGTGCCAGCAGCAAAAGGACAGGGGGCGTATATGGCTACACCTTC. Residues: CASSKRTGGVYGYTF. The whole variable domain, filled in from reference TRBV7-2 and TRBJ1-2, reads GAGVSQSPSNKVTEKGKDVELRCDPISGHTALYWYRQSLGQGLEFLIYFQGNSAPDKSGLPSDRFSAERTGGSVSTLTIQRTQQEDSAVYLCASSKRTGGVYGYTFGSGTRLTVV.

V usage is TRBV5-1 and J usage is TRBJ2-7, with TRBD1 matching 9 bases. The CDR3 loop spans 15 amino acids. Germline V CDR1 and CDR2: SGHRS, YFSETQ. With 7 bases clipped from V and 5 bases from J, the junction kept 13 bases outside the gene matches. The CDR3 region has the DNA TGCGCCAGCGGTCGAACCGGGACAGGGTTCAACGAGCAGTACTTC. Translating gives CASGRTGTGFNEQYF.